The present T cell receptor (beta chain) was sequenced within a study of blood T cell repertoires in COVID-19. TCRdb keeps only in-frame clones here, not all; method: immunoSEQ multiplex PCR. In the table there are 160,000 or so clones, 75% to 80% of which are singletons. Deletions cut 5 bases from V and 0 bases from J, with 11 bases between. Germline CDR1 is SGHTA and CDR2 is FQGNSA. There are 14 residues in the CDR3. The sequence came from a woman older than 75 with acute or convalescent COVID-19. The material sequenced was peripheral blood. The chain combines TRBV7-2 with TRBJ2-7, with TRBD1 as a possible D gene (5 bases). CDR3 nucleotide sequence: TGTGCCAGCAGCGCCCGACAGAGCTCCTACGAGCAGTACTTC. As protein: CASSARQSSYEQYF.